The 24 T cell receptor beta chains listed next were all sequenced from one sample in a study of T cells in localized non-small cell lung cancer. Here immunoSEQ multiplex PCR was the method, and the copy in TCRdb shows in-frame clones only, minus some. The sample includes approximately 61,000 clones, 75% to 90% of them seen just once. The material sequenced was peripheral blood, taken before any cancer treatment. These receptors came from a woman between 35 and 70 years old with stage I lung adenocarcinoma.

A few counts support this clone. This CDR3 is CASSPGANYGYTF. CDR3 nucleotides: TGTGCCAGCAGCCCCGGTGCTAACTATGGCTACACCTTC. This sequence joins TRBV7-2 and TRBJ1-2; D is unresolved. The V end lost 5 bases, the J end lost 0 bases, and 7 bases lay between the germline ends. CDR1 SGHTA and CDR2 FQGNSA come from the germline V gene. The CDR3 is made up of 13 amino acids.

A few counts support this clone. This chain uses TRBV25-1 with TRBJ2-2; unclear D gene. Trimming removed 3 bases from V and 2 bases from J, with 7 bases in between. Per germline, CDR1 MGHDK and CDR2 SYGVNS. The CDR3 runs to 14 residues. The CDR3 coding sequence is TGTGCCAGCAGTGACAGACATAACACCGGGGAGCTGTTTTTT. This gives the protein CASSDRHNTGELFF. Supplemented by reference TRBV25-1 and TRBJ2-2, the full variable domain reads EADIYQTPRYLVIGTGKKITLECSQTMGHDKMYWYQQDPGMELHLIHYSYGVNSTEKGDLSSESTVSRIRTEHFPLTLESARPSHTSQYLCASSDRHNTGELFFGEGSRLTVL.

As to this clone: A read error may produce the germline difference seen at one junction end. This chain joins TRBV7-7 and TRBJ2-3; 9 nucleotides align to TRBD2. The germline V gene has CDR1 SSHAT and CDR2 FNYEAQ (reference sequence). This CDR3 has 15 residues. The CDR3 bases are TGTGCTAGCAGCTTAAGCGGGGGGTTCACAGATACGCAGTATTTT. Its protein product is CASSLSGGFTDTQYF.

V is TRBV30 and J is TRBJ2-2; D is undetermined. Trimming shortened V by 5 bases and J by 1 base, and 17 bases separated the two germline ends. The germline V gene encodes CDR1 GTSNPN and CDR2 SVGIG (reference sequence). The CDR3 sequence is 16 residues long. The CDR3 coding sequence is TGTGCCTGGTTAAGCCGACCACTGGTGAACACCGGGGAGCTGTTTTTT. It codes for CAWLSRPLVNTGELFF.

The chain employs TRBV28 and TRBJ1-2, with D possibly matching TRBD1 (5 bases). Per the germline V gene, CDR1 is MDHEN and CDR2 is SYDVKM. The CDR3 runs to 15 residues. Trimming pared 6 bases from V and 7 bases from J, leaving 21 bases between. DNA of the CDR3: TGTGCCAGCAGAACTCAAATGCGGGGGGAAGGTGGCTACACCTTC. Its translation is CASRTQMRGEGGYTF.

The rearrangement joins TRBV29-1 to TRBJ2-6; D gene unclear. From germline, CDR1 is SQVTM and CDR2 ANQGSEA. The CDR3 totals 15 residues. With 7 bases removed from V and 0 bases from J, the gap between germline ends came to 13 bases. CDR3 coding DNA: TGCAGCGGCCTGGACGGAGCCTCTGGGGCCAACGTCCTGACTTTC. Translated, it gives CSGLDGASGANVLTF.

This chain uses TRBV13 with TRBJ1-2; D might be TRBD1 (5 bases). The germline V gene has CDR1 PRHDT and CDR2 FYEKMQ (reference sequence). The V end was cut by 5 bases, the J end by 0 bases, with 10 bases between. The CDR3 covers 14 residues. The CDR3 DNA is TGTGCCAGCAGCCCCAGGGCCACTAACTATGGCTACACCTTC. Protein: CASSPRATNYGYTF. The full variable domain, its missing parts supplied by reference TRBV13 and TRBJ1-2, is AAGVIQSPRHLIKEKRETATLKCYPIPRHDTVYWYQQGPGQDPQFLISFYEKMQSDKGSIPDRFSAQQFSDYHSELNMSSLELGDSALYFCASSPRATNYGYTFGSGTRLTVV.

This chain joins TRBV9 and TRBJ1-3; 11 nucleotides line up with TRBD1. There are 16 residues in the CDR3. V was pared by 4 bases and J by 2 bases, with 5 bases of the junction left unmatched. Germline V CDR1 and CDR2: SGDLS, YYNGEE. The CDR3 DNA follows: TGTGCCAGCAGCACCCGGGACAGGGGGACTGGAAACACCATATATTTT. Protein product: CASSTRDRGTGNTIYF. The full variable domain, in which reference TRBV9 and TRBJ1-3 provide the parts outside the CDR3, is DSGVTQTPKHLITATGQRVTLRCSPRSGDLSVYWYQQSLDQGLQFLIQYYNGEERAKGNILERFSAQQFPDLHSELNLSSLELGDSALYFCASSTRDRGTGNTIYFGEGSWLTVV.

This CDR3 reads CASSLAVGVNQPQHF. DNA of the CDR3: TGTGCCAGCAGCTTGGCCGTTGGGGTGAATCAGCCCCAGCATTTT. The chain is built from TRBV5-6 and TRBJ1-5; D gene unclear. The CDR3 spans 15 residues. Germline-derived CDR1 and CDR2 are SGHDT and YYEEEE. Between the trimmed V and J ends, which lost 0 bases and 4 bases, there was a span of 11 bases. The full variable domain, its missing parts supplied by reference TRBV5-6 and TRBJ1-5, is DAGVTQSPTHLIKTRGQQVTLRCSPKSGHDTVSWYQQALGQGPQFIFQYYEEEERQRGNFPDRFSGHQFPNYSSELNVNALLLGDSALYLCASSLAVGVNQPQHFGDGTRLSIL.

The rearrangement uses TRBV29-1 and TRBJ1-2; no firm D call. This CDR3 contains 13 residues. V gave up 0 bases and J gave up 5 bases, with 10 bases separating them. Per the germline V gene, CDR1 is SQVTM and CDR2 is ANQGSEA. CDR3 sequence (DNA): TGCAGCGTTGAAGATAGAAGAGGATATGGCTACACCTTC. Protein product: CSVEDRRGYGYTF.

V usage is TRBV5-6 and J usage is TRBJ1-3; D ambiguous. Germline V gene data show CDR1 as SGHDT and CDR2 as YYEEEE. Trimming cost V 0 bases and J 4 bases, with 14 bases left between them. This CDR3 spans 16 amino acids. The CDR3 sequence: CASSLVMRQGGNTIYF. CDR3 coding DNA: TGTGCCAGCAGCTTGGTCATGCGTCAAGGGGGAAACACCATATATTTT.

V gene TRBV7-2 combines with J gene TRBJ2-1; TRBD1 might be the D (6 bases). With 5 bases removed from V and 6 bases from J, the gap between germline ends came to 11 bases. Germline CDR1 reads SGHTA; CDR2 reads FQGNSA. This CDR3 has 13 amino acids. The CDR3 here is CASSAQGPNEQFF. The CDR3 DNA sequence: TGTGCCAGCAGCGCTCAGGGGCCCAATGAGCAGTTCTTC.

This clone appeared a single time. This chain links TRBV19 with TRBJ2-2; D is undetermined. The ends were cut back, 7 bases at V and 0 bases at J, with 12 bases in the middle. The CDR3 covers 15 residues. Looked up from germline, CDR1 is LNHDA and CDR2 is SQIVND (reference sequence). CDR3: CASTKGWPNTGELFF. CDR3 DNA sequence: TGTGCCAGTACTAAAGGGTGGCCGAACACCGGGGAGCTGTTTTTT.

In its sample, this clone was seen once. The chain is built from TRBV19 and TRBJ1-5; a possible D gene is TRBD1 (5 bases). Germline V lookup: CDR1 LNHDA, CDR2 SQIVND (reference sequence). V was shortened by 2 bases and J by 0 bases, with 5 bases between the two germline ends. CDR3 length: 14 residues. The CDR3 spells CASSIRGSNQPQHF. The CDR3 DNA reads TGTGCCAGTAGTATAAGGGGTAGCAATCAGCCCCAGCATTTT.

The chain uses TRBV29-1 and TRBJ2-3, with 12 bases lining up with TRBD2. CDR1 and CDR2 from the germline V gene are SQVTM and ANQGSEA. With V trimmed by 8 bases and J by 0 bases, 9 bases remained unmatched. The CDR3 loop spans 16 amino acids. CDR3 DNA sequence: TGCAGCTCAAAATCAGGACTAGCGGGGAGCACAGATACGCAGTATTTT. Amino acids: CSSKSGLAGSTDTQYF.

V usage is TRBV10-2 and J usage is TRBJ1-6; the match to TRBD1 covers 7 bases. The CDR3 covers 15 residues. The V and J ends lost 2 bases and 6 bases, in that order; junction bases with no gene match: 4. Germline values: CDR1 WSHSY, CDR2 SAAADI. CDR3 in amino acids: CASSERTGPNSPLHF. The CDR3 DNA reads as TGCGCCAGCAGTGAGCGGACAGGTCCTAATTCACCCCTCCACTTT.

This clone was seen just once. The genes are TRBV11-3 and TRBJ2-3; 12 bases are a match to TRBD2. This CDR3 region has 16 residues. The V and J ends lost 5 bases and 6 bases, in that order; junction bases with no gene match: 9. CDR1 is SGHNT, CDR2 YENEEA, per germline. As DNA, the CDR3 is TGTGCCAGCAGCCCTGGGACTAGCGGGCTCAGGGATACGCAGTATTTT. It specifies CASSPGTSGLRDTQYF.

The rearrangement uses TRBV7-2 and TRBJ2-2, with TRBD2 identical over 7 bases. V lost 1 base and J lost 8; bases outside the gene matches: 1. Germline loops: CDR1 SGHTA, CDR2 FQGNSA. The CDR3 loop spans 13 amino acids. DNA for the CDR3: TGTGCCAGCAGCTTAGGGGGACTAGGGGAGCTGTTTTTT. It translates to CASSLGGLGELFF.

This chain joins TRBV29-1 and TRBJ1-1; D is possibly TRBD1 (6 bases). Germline values: CDR1 SQVTM, CDR2 ANQGSEA. Between the trimmed V and J ends, which lost 6 bases and 1 base, there was a span of 15 bases. The CDR3 extends over 14 amino acids. CDR3 residues: CSVRGQQTNTEAFF. In DNA, the CDR3 is TGCAGCGTCCGAGGACAGCAGACGAACACTGAAGCTTTCTTT.

The chain couples TRBV2 to TRBJ2-1, with D possibly TRBD2 on 5 matching bases. Germline CDR1 and CDR2: SNHLY and FYNNEI. The CDR3 runs 14 residues. Between the trimmed V and J ends, which lost 7 bases and 2 bases, there was a span of 12 bases. The CDR3 spells CASNTGNPYNEQFF. In DNA form, the CDR3 reads TGTGCCAGCAATACGGGGAACCCCTACAATGAGCAGTTCTTC. The complete variable domain, with remaining parts taken from reference TRBV2 and TRBJ2-1, reads EPEVTQTPSHQVTQMGQEVILRCVPISNHLYFYWYRQILGQKVEFLVSFYNNEISEKSEIFDDQFSVERPDGSNFTLKIRSTKLEDSAMYFCASNTGNPYNEQFFGPGTRLTVL.

This chain connects TRBV15 to TRBJ1-5; 7 nucleotides agree with TRBD1. The J segment lost 4 bases and the V segment lost 4 bases, leaving 7 bases of the junction unmatched. Germline V gene sequence: CDR1 LNHNV, CDR2 YYDKDF (reference sequence). This CDR3 is 15 amino acids long. CDR3: CATSTTGAGNQPQHF. In DNA form, the CDR3 reads TGTGCCACCAGCACAACAGGGGCAGGGAATCAGCCCCAGCATTTT. Full variable domain (missing parts from reference TRBV15 and TRBJ1-5): DAMVIQNPRYQVTQFGKPVTLSCSQTLNHNVMYWYQQKSSQAPKLLFHYYDKDFNNEADTPDNFQSRRPNTSFCFLDIRSPGLGDTAMYLCATSTTGAGNQPQHFGDGTRLSIL.

This chain links TRBV30 with TRBJ1-6; D uncertain. The germline V gene has CDR1 GTSNPN and CDR2 SVGIG (reference sequence). V was cut by 3 bases and J by 7 bases, with 13 bases left in between. This CDR3 is built from 14 residues. CDR3 in DNA: TGTGCCTGGAGACTGGCCAGAGCAAATTCACCCCTCCACTTT. Translation: CAWRLARANSPLHF.

The chain combines TRBV10-2 with TRBJ2-5; tentatively, D is TRBD1 (6 bases). The CDR3 loop spans 13 amino acids. Trimming stripped 10 bases from V and 2 bases from J, with 14 bases between. The germline V gene has CDR1 WSHSY and CDR2 SAAADI. CDR3 sequence reads: CAINRDNQETQYF. In DNA, the CDR3 is TGCGCCATCAACCGGGACAATCAAGAGACCCAGTACTTC.

The J gene is TRBJ1-1, the V gene TRBV11-3, with 8 bases aligning to TRBD1. From germline, CDR1 is SGHNT and CDR2 YENEEA. V was clipped by 5 bases and J by 0 bases; unmatched bases: 2. The CDR3 runs 14 residues. In nucleotides, the CDR3 is TGTGCCAGCAGCCCGGGACAGGTGAACACTGAAGCTTTCTTT. This codes for CASSPGQVNTEAFF.